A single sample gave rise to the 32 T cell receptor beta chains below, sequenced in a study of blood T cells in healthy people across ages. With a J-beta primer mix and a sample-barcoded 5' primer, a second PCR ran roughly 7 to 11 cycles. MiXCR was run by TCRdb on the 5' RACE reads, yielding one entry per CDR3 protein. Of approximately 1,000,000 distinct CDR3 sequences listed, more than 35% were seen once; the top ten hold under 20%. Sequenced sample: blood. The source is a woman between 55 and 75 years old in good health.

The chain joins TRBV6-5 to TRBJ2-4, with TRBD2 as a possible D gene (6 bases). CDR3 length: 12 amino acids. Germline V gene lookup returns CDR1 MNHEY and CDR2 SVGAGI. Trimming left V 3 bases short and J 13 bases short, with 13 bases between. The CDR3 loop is CASSYGGVEQYF. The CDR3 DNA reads TGTGCCAGCAGTTATGGCGGGGTGGAGCAGTACTTC.

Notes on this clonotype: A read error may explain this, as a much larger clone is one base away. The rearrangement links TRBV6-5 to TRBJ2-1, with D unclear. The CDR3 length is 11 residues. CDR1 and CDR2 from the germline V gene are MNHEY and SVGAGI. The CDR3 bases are TGTGCCAGCAGTTACTTGGCTGAGCGGTTCTTC. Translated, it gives CASSYLAERFF.

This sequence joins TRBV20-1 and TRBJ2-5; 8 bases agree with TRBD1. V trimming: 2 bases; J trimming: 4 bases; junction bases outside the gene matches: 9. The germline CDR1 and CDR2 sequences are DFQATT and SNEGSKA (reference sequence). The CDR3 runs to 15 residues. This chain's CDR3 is CSARNLDRARETQYF. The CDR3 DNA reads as TGCAGTGCTAGAAACCTGGACAGGGCACGAGAGACCCAGTACTTC.

CDR3 protein: CASRYGGEQFF. CDR3 DNA: TGTGCCAGCAGGTATGGGGGTGAGCAGTTCTTC. This chain joins TRBV12-3 or TRBV12-4 and TRBJ2-1; tentatively, D is TRBD1 or TRBD2 (5 bases each). This CDR3 contains 11 residues. V lost 6 bases and J 9 bases, leaving 9 bases between the germline ends.

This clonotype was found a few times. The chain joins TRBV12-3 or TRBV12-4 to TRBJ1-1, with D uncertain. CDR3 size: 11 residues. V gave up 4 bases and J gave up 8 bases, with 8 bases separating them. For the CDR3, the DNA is TGTGCCAGCAGTTACGACGGAGAAGCTTTCTTT. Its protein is CASSYDGEAFF.

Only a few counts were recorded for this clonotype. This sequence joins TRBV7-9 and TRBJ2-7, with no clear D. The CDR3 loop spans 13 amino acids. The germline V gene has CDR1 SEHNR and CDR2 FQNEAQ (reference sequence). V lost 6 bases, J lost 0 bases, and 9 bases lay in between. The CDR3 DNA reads TGTGCCAGCAGGATGGAAAGCTCCTACGAGCAGTACTTC. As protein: CASRMESSYEQYF.

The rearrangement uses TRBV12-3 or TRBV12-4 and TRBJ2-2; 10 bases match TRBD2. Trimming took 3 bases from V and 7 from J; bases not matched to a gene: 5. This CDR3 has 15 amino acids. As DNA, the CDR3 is TGTGCCAGCAGTTTTAGCGGGAGGTTGATCGGGGAGCTGTTTTTT. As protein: CASSFSGRLIGELFF.

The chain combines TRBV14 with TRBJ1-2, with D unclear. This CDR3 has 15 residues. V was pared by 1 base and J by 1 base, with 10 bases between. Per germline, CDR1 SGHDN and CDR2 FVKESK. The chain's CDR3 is CASSQAAANNYGYTF. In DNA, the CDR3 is TGTGCCAGCAGCCAAGCGGCAGCGAATAACTATGGCTACACCTTC.

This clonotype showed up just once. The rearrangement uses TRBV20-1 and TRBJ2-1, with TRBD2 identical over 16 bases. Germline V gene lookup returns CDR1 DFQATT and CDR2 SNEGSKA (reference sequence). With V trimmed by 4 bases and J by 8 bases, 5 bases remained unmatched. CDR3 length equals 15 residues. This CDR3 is CSATGLAGGPYEQFF. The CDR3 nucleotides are TGCAGTGCTACGGGACTAGCGGGAGGGCCCTATGAGCAGTTCTTC.

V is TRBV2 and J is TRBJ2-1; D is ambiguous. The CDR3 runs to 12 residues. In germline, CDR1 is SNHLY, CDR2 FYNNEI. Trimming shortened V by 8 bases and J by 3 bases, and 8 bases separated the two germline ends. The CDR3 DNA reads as TGTGCCAGCCAAAAGAGCTACAATGAGCAGTTCTTC. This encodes CASQKSYNEQFF.

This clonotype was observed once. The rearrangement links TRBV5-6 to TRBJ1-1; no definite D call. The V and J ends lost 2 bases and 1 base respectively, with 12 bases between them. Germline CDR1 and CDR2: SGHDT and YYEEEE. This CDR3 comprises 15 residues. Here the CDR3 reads CASSLLPTGNTEAFF. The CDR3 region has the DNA TGTGCCAGCAGCTTACTCCCGACGGGGAACACTGAAGCTTTCTTT.

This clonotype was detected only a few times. This CDR3 is CSARRPSGETQYF. The CDR3 DNA reads TGCAGTGCAAGGCGGCCTTCAGGAGAGACCCAGTACTTC. The J gene is TRBJ2-7, the V gene TRBV20-1, with D uncertain. The DNA end lines up better with TRBJ2-5; the J call may be wrong. Per germline, CDR1 DFQATT and CDR2 SNEGSKA (reference sequence). The CDR3 extends over 13 amino acids.

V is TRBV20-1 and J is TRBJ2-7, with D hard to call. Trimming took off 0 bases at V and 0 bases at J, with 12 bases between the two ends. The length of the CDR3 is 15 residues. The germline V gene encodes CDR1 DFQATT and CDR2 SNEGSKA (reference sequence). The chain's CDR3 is CSARDDSRSSYEQYF. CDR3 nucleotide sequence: TGCAGTGCTAGAGATGATAGCCGAAGCTCCTACGAGCAGTACTTC.

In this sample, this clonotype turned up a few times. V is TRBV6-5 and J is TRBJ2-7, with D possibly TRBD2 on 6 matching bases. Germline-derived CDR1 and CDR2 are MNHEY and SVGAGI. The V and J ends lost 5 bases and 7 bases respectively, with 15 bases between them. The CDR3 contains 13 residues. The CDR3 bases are TGTGCCAGCAGTCTCGGAGGGCGATGGGAGCAGTACTTC. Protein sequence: CASSLGGRWEQYF.

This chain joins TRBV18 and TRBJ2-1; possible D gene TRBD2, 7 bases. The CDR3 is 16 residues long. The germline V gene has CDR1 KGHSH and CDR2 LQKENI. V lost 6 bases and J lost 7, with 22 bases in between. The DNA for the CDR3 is TGTGCCAGCTCCCAAGGACTAGGGGGGGGAGCTAATGAGCAGTTCTTC. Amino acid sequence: CASSQGLGGGANEQFF.

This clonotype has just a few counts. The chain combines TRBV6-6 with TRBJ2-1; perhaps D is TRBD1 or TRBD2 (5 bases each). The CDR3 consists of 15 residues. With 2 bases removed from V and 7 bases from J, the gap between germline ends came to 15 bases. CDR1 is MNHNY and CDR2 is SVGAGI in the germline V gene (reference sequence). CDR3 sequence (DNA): TGTGCCAGCAGTTACCTAGCCCCCAGGGAGAATGAGCAGTTCTTC. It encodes CASSYLAPRENEQFF.

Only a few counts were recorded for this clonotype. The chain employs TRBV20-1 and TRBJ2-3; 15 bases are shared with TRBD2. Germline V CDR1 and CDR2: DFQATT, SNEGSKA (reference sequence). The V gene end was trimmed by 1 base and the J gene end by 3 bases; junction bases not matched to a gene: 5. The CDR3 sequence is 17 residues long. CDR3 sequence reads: CSARAGTSGRFTDTQYF. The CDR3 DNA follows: TGCAGTGCTAGAGCCGGGACTAGCGGGAGGTTTACAGATACGCAGTATTTT.

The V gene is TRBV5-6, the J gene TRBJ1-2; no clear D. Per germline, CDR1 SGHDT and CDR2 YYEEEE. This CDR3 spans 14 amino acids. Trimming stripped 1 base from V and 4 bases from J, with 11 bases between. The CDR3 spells CASSLTMKAYGYTF. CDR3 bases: TGTGCCAGCAGCTTGACGATGAAGGCCTATGGCTACACCTTC.

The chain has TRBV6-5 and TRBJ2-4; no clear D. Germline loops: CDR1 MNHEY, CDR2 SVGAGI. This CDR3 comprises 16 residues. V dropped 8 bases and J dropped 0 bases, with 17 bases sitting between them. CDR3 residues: CASGWEPSLAKNIQYF. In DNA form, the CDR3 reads TGTGCCAGCGGTTGGGAACCCTCACTAGCCAAAAACATTCAGTACTTC.

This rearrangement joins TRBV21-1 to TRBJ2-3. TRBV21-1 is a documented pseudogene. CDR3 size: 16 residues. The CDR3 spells CASSKGHLASTDTQYF. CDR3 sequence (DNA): TGTGCCAGCAGCAAAGGACACCTAGCGAGCACAGATACGCAGTATTTT.

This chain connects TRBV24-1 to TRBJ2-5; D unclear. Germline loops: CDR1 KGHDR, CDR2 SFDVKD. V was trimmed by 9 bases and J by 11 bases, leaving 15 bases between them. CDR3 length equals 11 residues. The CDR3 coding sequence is TGTGCCACCGGTAAACCCAATGAGCAGTACTTC. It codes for CATGKPNEQYF.

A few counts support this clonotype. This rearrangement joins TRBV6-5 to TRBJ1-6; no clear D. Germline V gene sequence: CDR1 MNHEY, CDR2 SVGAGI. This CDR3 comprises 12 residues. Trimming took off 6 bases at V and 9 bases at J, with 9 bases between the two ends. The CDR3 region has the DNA TGTGCCAGCAGGACCACCATTTCACCCCTCCACTTT. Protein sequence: CASRTTISPLHF.

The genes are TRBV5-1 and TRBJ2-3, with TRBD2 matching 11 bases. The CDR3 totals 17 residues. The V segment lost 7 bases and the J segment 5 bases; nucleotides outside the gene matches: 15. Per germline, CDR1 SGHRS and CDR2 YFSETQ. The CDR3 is CASGSRVGTSGIDTQYF. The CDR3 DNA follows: TGCGCCAGCGGATCTCGGGTCGGGACTAGCGGAATAGATACGCAGTATTTT.

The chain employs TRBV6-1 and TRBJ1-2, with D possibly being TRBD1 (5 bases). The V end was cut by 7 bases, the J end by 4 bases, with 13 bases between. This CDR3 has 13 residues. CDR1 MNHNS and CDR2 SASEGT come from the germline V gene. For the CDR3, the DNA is TGTGCCAGCAACCGACAGTTGCCCTATGGCTACACCTTC. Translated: CASNRQLPYGYTF.

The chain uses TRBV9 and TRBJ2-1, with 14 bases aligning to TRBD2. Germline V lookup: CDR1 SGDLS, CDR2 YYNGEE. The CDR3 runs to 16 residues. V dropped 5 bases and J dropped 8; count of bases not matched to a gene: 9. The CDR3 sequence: CASSPRGLAGAYEQFF. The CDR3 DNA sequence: TGTGCCAGCAGTCCCCGGGGACTAGCGGGAGCGTATGAGCAGTTCTTC.

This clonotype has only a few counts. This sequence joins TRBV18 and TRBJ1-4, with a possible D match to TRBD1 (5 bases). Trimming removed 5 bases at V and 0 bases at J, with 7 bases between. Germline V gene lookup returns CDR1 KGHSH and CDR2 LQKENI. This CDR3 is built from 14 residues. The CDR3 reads CASSETATNEKLFF. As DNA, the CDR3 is TGTGCCAGCTCAGAGACAGCAACTAATGAAAAACTGTTTTTT.

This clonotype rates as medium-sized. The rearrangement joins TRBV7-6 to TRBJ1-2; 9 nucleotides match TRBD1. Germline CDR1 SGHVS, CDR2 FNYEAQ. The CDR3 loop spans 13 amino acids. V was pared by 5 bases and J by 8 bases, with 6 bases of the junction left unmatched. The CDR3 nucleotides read TGTGCCAGCAGCGGGGGACAGGGTGGAGGCTACACCTTC. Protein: CASSGGQGGGYTF. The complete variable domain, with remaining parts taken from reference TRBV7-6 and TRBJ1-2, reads GAGVSQSPRYKVTKRGQDVALRCDPISGHVSLYWYRQALGQGPEFLTYFNYEAQQDKSGLPNDRFSAERPEGSISTLTIQRTEQRDSAMYRCASSGGQGGGYTFGSGTRLTVV.

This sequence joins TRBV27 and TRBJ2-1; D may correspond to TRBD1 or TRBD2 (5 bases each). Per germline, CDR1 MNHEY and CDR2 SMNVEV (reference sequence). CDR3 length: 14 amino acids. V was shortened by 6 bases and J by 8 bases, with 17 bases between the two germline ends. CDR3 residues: CASRDRWGRYEQFF. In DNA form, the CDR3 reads TGTGCCAGCAGGGATCGTTGGGGGAGATATGAGCAGTTCTTC.

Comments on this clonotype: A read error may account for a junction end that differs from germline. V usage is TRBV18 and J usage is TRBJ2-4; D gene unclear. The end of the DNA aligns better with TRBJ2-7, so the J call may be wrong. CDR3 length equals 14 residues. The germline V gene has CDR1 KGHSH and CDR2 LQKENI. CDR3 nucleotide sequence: TGTGCCGGCTCACCAGGTAACTTTGGGTACGAGCAGTACTTC. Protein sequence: CAGSPGNFGYEQYF.

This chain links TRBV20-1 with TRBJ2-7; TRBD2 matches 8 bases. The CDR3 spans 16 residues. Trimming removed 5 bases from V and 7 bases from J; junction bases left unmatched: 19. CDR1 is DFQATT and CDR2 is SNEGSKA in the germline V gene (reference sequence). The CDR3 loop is CSAQSPTSGRIWEQYF. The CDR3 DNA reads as TGCAGTGCTCAATCGCCCACTAGCGGAAGGATTTGGGAGCAGTACTTC.

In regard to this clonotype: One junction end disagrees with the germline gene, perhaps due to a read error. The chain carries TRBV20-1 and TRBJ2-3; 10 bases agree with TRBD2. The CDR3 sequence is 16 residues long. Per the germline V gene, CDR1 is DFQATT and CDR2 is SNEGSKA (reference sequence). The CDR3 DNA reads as TGCGGTGCTACCCCCCTAGCGGGAGTGGGTACAGATACGCAGTATTTT. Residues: CGATPLAGVGTDTQYF.

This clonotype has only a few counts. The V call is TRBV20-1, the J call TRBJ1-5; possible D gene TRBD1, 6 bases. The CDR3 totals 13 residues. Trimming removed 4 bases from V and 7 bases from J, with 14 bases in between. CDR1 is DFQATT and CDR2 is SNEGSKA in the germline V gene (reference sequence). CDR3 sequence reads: CSAKGVWGQPQHF. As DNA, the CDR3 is TGCAGTGCTAAGGGGGTTTGGGGCCAGCCCCAGCATTTT.